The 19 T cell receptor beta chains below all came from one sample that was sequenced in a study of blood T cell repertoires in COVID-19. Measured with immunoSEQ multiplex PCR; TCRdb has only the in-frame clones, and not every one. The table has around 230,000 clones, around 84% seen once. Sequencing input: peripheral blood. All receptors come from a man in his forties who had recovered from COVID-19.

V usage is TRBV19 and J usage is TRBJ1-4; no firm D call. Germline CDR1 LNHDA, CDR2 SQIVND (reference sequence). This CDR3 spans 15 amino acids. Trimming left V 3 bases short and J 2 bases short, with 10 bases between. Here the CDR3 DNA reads TGTGCCAGTAGTATTCGGGTTTATACTAATGAAAAACTGTTTTTT. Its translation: CASSIRVYTNEKLFF.

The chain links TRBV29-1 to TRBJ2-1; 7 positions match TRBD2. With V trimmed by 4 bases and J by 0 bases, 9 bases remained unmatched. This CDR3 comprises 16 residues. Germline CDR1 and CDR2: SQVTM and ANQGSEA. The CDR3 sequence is CSVGPLAANSYNEQFF. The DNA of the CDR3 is TGCAGCGTTGGGCCTCTAGCGGCAAACTCCTACAATGAGCAGTTCTTC.

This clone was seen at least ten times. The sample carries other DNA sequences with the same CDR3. CDR3 DNA sequence: TGTGCCAGCAGCCCGTCCGGGACAGGGTCCTACGAGCAGTACTTC. This codes for CASSPSGTGSYEQYF. The chain employs TRBV7-2 and TRBJ2-7; 9 positions agree with TRBD1. Germline V lookup: CDR1 SGHTA, CDR2 FQGNSA. The V segment lost 5 bases and the J segment 1 base; nucleotides outside the gene matches: 6. CDR3 length: 15 amino acids.

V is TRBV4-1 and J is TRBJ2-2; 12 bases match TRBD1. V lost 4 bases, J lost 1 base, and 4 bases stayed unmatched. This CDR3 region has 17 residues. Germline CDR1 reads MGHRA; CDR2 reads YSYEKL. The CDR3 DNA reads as TGCGCCAGCAGCCGCGGGACAGGGGGCTGGAACACCGGGGAGCTGTTTTTT. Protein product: CASSRGTGGWNTGELFF.

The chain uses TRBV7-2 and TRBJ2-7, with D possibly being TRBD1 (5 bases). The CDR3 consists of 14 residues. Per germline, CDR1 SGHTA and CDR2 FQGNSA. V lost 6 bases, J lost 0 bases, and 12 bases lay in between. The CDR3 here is CASSPDRPSYEQYF. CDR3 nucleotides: TGTGCCAGCAGTCCCGACAGACCCTCCTACGAGCAGTACTTC.

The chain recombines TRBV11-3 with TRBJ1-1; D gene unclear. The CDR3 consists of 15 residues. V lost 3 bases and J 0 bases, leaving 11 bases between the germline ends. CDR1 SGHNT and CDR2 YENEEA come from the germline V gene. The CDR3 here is CASSFRTGMNTEAFF. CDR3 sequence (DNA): TGTGCCAGCAGCTTCCGCACGGGGATGAACACTGAAGCTTTCTTT.

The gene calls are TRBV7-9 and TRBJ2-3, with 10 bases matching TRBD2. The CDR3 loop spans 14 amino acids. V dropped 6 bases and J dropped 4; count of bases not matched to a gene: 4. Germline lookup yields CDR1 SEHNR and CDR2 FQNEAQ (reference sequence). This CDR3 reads CASRPLAGADTQYF. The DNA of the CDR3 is TGTGCCAGCAGACCTCTAGCGGGAGCAGATACGCAGTATTTT.

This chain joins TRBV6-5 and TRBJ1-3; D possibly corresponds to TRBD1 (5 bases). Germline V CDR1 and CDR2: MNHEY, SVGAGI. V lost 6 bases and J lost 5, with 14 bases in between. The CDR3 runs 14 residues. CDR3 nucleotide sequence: TGTGCCAGCAGCCGGGAGGGGAGCCGAAACACCATATATTTT. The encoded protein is CASSREGSRNTIYF.

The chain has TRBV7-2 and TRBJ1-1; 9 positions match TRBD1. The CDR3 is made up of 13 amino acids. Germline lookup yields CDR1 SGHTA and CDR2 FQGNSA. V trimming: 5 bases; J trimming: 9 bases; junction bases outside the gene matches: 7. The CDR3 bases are TGTGCCAGCAGCCTAGGACAGGGGAGGAAAGCTTTCTTT. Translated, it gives CASSLGQGRKAFF.

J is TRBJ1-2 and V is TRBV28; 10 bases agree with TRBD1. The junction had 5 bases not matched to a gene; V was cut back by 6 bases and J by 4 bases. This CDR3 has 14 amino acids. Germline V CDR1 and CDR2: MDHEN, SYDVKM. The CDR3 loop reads CASRNDRGRYGYTF. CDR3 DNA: TGTGCCAGCAGAAACGACAGGGGGCGCTATGGCTACACCTTC.

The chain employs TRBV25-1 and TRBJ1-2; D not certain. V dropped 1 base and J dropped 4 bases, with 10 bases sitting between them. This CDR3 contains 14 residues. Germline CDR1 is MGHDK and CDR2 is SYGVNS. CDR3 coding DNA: TGTGCCAGCAGTGAATTGACGGGGTTCTATGGCTACACCTTC. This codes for CASSELTGFYGYTF.

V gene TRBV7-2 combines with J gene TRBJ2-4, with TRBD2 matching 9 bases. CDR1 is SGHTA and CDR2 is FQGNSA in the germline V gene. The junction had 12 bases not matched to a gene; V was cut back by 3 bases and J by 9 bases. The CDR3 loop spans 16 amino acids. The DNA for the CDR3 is TGTGCCAGCAGCTTCGCGGGAGGGCCTGAAGTCAGCATTCAGTACTTC. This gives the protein CASSFAGGPEVSIQYF.

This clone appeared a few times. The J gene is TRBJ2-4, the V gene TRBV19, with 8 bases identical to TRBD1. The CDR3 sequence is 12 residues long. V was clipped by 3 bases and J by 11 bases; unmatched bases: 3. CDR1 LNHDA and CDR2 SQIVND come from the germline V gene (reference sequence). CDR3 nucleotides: TGTGCCAGTAGTATTCAGGGGGCACTTCAGTACTTC. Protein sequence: CASSIQGALQYF.

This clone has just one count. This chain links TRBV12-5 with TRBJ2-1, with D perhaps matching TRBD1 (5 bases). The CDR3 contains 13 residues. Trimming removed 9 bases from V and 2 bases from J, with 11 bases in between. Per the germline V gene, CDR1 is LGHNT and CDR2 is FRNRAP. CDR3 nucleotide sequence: TGTGCTAGCTCGTGGGGCACCTACAATGAGCAGTTCTTC. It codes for CASSWGTYNEQFF. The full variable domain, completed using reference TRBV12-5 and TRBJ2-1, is DARVTQTPRHKVTEMGQEVTMRCQPILGHNTVFWYRQTMMQGLELLAYFRNRAPLDDSGMPKDRFSAEMPDATLATLKIQPSEPRDSAVYFCASSWGTYNEQFFGPGTRLTVL.

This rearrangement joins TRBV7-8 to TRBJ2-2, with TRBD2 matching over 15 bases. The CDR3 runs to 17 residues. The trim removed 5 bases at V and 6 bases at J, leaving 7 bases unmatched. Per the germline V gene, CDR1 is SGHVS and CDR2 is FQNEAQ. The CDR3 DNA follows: TGTGCCAGCAGCCGCCCGGGACTAGCGGGAGGTGCCGGGGAGCTGTTTTTT. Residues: CASSRPGLAGGAGELFF.

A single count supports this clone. The CDR3 sequence: CASSAPGQGNYGYTF. The DNA of the CDR3 is TGTGCCAGTAGCGCTCCGGGACAGGGGAACTATGGCTACACCTTC. J is TRBJ1-2 and V is TRBV19; 10 nucleotides agree with TRBD1. Germline V gives CDR1 LNHDA, CDR2 SQIVND (reference sequence). The CDR3 covers 15 residues. J gave up 2 bases and V 6 bases, and 6 bases lay outside the gene matches.

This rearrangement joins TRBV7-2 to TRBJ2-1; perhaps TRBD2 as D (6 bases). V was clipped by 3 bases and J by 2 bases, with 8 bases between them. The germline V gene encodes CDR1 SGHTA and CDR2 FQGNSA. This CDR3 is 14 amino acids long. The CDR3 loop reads CASSLEGTYNEQFF. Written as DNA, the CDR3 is TGTGCCAGCAGCTTGGAGGGGACCTACAATGAGCAGTTCTTC.

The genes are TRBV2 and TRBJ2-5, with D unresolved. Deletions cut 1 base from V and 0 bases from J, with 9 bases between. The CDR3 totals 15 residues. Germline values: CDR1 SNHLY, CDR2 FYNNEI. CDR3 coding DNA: TGTGCCAGCAGTGAAGGCCAGGCCAACCAAGAGACCCAGTACTTC. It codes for CASSEGQANQETQYF.

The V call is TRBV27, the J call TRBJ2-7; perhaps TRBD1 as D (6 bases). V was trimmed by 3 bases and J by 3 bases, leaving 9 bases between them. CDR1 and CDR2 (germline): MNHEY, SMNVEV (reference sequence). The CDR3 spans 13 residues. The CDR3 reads CASSFRRGYEQYF. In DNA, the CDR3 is TGTGCCAGCAGTTTCCGCAGGGGCTACGAGCAGTACTTC.